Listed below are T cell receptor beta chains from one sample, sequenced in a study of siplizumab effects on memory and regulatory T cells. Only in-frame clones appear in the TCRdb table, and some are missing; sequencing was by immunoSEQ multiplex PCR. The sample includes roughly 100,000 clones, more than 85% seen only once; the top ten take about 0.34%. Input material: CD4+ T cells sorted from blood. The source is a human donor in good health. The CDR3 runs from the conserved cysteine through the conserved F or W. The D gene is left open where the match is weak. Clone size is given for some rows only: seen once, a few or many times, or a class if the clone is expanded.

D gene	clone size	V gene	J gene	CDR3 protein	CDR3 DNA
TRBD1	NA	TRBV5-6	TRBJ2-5	CASSLDRDRKGQYF	TGTGCCAGCAGCTTGGACCGGGACAGGAAGGGCCAGTACTTC
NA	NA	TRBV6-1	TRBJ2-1	CASSETPREIEFF	TGTGCCAGCAGTGAAACCCCCCGGGAGATTGAATTCTTC
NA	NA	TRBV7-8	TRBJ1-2	CASSLDTDGYTF	TGTGCCAGCAGCTTAGATACTGATGGCTACACCTTC
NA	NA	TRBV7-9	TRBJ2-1	CASSSPRGYEQFF	TGTGCCAGCAGCTCACCCCGGGGATATGAGCAGTTCTTC
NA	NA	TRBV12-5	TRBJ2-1	CASATRGRDEQFF	TGTGCTAGTGCCACCCGGGGGCGGGATGAGCAGTTCTTC
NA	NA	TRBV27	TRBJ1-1	CASSVRGGTEAFF	TGTGCCAGCAGTGTACGGGGGGGCACTGAAGCTTTCTTT
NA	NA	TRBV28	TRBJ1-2	CASRRDTGIYGYTF	TGTGCCAGCAGGAGAGATACAGGGATCTATGGCTACACCTTC
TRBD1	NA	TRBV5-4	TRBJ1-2	CASSAPGTGYGYTF	TGTGCCAGCAGCGCACCCGGGACAGGCTATGGCTACACCTTC
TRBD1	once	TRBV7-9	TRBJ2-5	CASSLGGTGGETQYF	TGTGCCAGCAGCTTAGGAGGGACAGGGGGAGAGACCCAGTACTTC
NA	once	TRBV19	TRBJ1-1	CASSLDRWNTEAFF	TGTGCCAGTAGTCTGGACAGATGGAACACTGAAGCTTTCTTT
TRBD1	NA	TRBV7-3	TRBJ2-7	CASSLTGQPSYEQYF	TGTGCCAGCAGCTTAACGGGACAGCCCTCCTACGAGCAGTACTTC
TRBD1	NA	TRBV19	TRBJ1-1	CASSSTGVDTEAFF	TGTGCCAGTAGCTCGACAGGGGTGGACACTGAAGCTTTCTTT
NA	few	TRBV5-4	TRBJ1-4	CASSIGSGATNEKLFF	TGTGCCAGCAGCATTGGATCCGGAGCAACTAATGAAAAACTGTTTTTT
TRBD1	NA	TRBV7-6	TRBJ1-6	CASSRWTGETSYNSPLHF	TGTGCCAGCAGCAGATGGACAGGGGAAACCTCCTATAATTCACCCCTCCACTTT
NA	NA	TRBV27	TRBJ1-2	CASSPDDLIGNNYGYTF	TGTGCCAGCAGTCCGGACGATTTGATAGGGAATAACTATGGCTACACCTTC
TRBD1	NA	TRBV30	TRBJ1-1	CAWDRGGTEAFF	TGTGCCTGGGACAGGGGAGGCACTGAAGCTTTCTTT
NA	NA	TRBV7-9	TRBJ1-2	CASSLVGRARYTF	TGTGCCAGCAGCTTAGTGGGCAGGGCTCGCTACACCTTC
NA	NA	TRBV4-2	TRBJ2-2	CASSEGVAGELFF	TGTGCCAGCAGCGAGGGTGTAGCCGGGGAGCTGTTTTTT
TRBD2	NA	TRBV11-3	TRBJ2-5	CASSLNSGRFGETQYF	TGTGCCAGCAGCTTAAATAGCGGGAGGTTCGGGGAGACCCAGTACTTC
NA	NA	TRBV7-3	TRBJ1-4	CASSLTGQGNEKLFF	TGTGCCAGCAGCTTAACAGGGCAGGGAAATGAAAAACTGTTTTTT
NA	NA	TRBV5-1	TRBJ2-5	CASSLGHLGETQYF	TGCGCCAGCAGCCTGGGACACCTAGGGGAGACCCAGTACTTC
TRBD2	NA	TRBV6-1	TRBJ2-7	CASSVGSGSRSGSYEQYF	TGTGCCAGCAGTGTCGGCAGCGGGAGTCGTAGTGGTTCATACGAGCAGTACTTC
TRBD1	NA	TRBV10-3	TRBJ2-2	CAISGVQGAGTGELFF	TGTGCCATCAGTGGGGTACAGGGGGCAGGGACCGGGGAGCTGTTTTTT
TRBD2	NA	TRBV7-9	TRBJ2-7	CASSWAPRGGLSTYEQYF	TGTGCCAGCAGCTGGGCACCGCGGGGGGGGTTATCGACCTACGAGCAGTACTTC
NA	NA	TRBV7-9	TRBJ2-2	CASSLEGGELFF	TGTGCCAGCAGCTTAGAAGGCGGGGAGCTGTTTTTT
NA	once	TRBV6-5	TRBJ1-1	CASSSLQGNTEAFF	TGTGCCAGCAGTTCCCTACAGGGGAACACTGAAGCTTTCTTT
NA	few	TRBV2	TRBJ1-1	CASSNQGIEAFF	TGTGCCAGCAGTAACCAGGGTATTGAAGCTTTCTTT
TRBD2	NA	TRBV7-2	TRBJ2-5	CASRTRDYGETQYF	TGTGCCAGCAGGACCCGGGACTATGGGGAGACCCAGTACTTC
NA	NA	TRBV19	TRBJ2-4	CASRGGLAQNIQYF	TGTGCCAGTAGAGGTGGCCTAGCCCAAAACATTCAGTACTTC
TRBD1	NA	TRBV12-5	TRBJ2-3	CASGLGQTGNTDTQYF	TGTGCTAGTGGTTTGGGGCAGACAGGGAACACAGATACGCAGTATTTT
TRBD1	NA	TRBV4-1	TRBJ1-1	CASSQGQGVNTEAFF	TGCGCCAGCAGCCAAGGACAGGGAGTGAACACTGAAGCTTTCTTT
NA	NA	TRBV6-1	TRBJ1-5	CASSTNSNQPQHF	TGTGCCAGCAGCACAAATAGCAATCAGCCCCAGCATTTT
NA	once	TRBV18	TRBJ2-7	CASSPLGAPGPNLLTYEQYF	TGTGCCAGCTCACCACTTGGTGCCCCAGGGCCTAACCTACTTACCTACGAGCAGTACTTC
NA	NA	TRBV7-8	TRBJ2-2	CASSLYGADTGELFF	TGTGCCAGCAGCCTGTATGGGGCGGACACCGGGGAGCTGTTTTTT
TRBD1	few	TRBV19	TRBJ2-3	CASSMPQDRGQGQYF	TGTGCCAGTAGTATGCCCCAGGACAGGGGGCAGGGGCAGTATTTT
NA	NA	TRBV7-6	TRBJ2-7	CASSLSEVTEQYF	TGTGCCAGCAGCTTATCGGAGGTTACCGAGCAGTACTTC
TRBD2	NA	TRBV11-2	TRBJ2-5	CASSLEGLDKETQYF	TGTGCCAGCAGCTTAGAGGGACTAGATAAAGAGACCCAGTACTTC
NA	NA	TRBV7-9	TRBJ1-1	CASSANTEAFF	TGTGCCAGCAGCGCCAACACTGAAGCTTTCTTT
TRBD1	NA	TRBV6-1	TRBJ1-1	CASRDRAATEAFF	TGTGCCAGCAGGGACAGGGCGGCCACTGAAGCTTTCTTT
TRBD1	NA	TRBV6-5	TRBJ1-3	CASRQGRSGNTIYF	TGTGCCAGCCGACAGGGACGCTCTGGAAACACCATATATTTT
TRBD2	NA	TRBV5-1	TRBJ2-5	CASSGASGRVQETQYF	TGCGCCAGCAGCGGAGCCAGCGGGAGGGTACAAGAGACCCAGTACTTC
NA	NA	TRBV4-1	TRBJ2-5	CASSQDRSNYRAQETQYF	TGCGCCAGCAGCCAAGATAGGTCGAACTACCGGGCCCAAGAGACCCAGTACTTC
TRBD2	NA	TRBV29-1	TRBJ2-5	CSVDGGETQYF	TGCAGCGTTGACGGGGGGGAGACCCAGTACTTC
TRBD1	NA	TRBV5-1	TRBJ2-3	CASSLAGQLGPQYF	TGCGCCAGCAGCTTGGCGGGACAGTTGGGGCCGCAGTATTTT
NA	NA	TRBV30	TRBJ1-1	CAWSREQGFTEAFF	TGTGCCTGGAGTCGAGAACAGGGTTTTACTGAAGCTTTCTTT
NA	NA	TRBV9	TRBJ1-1	CASSVDLGANTEAFF	TGTGCCAGCAGCGTAGATTTGGGGGCGAACACTGAAGCTTTCTTT
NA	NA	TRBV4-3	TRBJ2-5	CASSQRGLRGETQYF	TGCGCCAGCAGCCAAAGGGGACTCCGCGGGGAGACCCAGTACTTC
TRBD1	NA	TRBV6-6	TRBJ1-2	CASSYSPTGGSYGYTF	TGTGCCAGCAGTTACTCCCCGACAGGGGGCTCCTATGGCTACACCTTC
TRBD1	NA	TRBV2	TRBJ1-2	CASSGQGRNYGYTF	TGTGCCAGCAGTGGACAGGGGCGGAACTATGGCTACACCTTC